Below are 7 T cell receptor beta chains sequenced from a single sample in a study of blood T cell repertoires in COVID-19. The assay was immunoSEQ multiplex PCR, and TCRdb's table has in-frame clones only and misses some. The sample comprises around 260,000 clones, 70% to 90% of which are singletons, and around 3% rests with the top ten. Sequenced input: peripheral blood. These receptors originate from a woman in her twenties or thirties with active or convalescent COVID-19.

The genes are TRBV6-5 and TRBJ2-7, with D possibly being TRBD1 (7 bases). In germline, CDR1 is MNHEY, CDR2 SVGAGI. The V and J ends lost 8 bases and 9 bases respectively, with 23 bases between them. The CDR3 is 14 residues long. This CDR3 is CASRTQGDFSAQYF. The CDR3 nucleotides are TGTGCCAGCCGAACCCAGGGGGACTTCTCAGCGCAGTACTTC.

Only one count was recorded for this clone. The J gene is TRBJ1-3, the V gene TRBV9; D perhaps matches TRBD1 (5 bases). Germline CDR1 reads SGDLS; CDR2 reads YYNGEE. Trimming cost V 3 bases and J 14 bases, with 18 bases left between them. The CDR3 contains 13 residues. This CDR3 reads CASSGGPSRVLYF. The CDR3 nucleotides read TGTGCCAGCAGCGGGGGCCCCTCCCGCGTATTATATTTT. The full variable domain, with the rest looked up from reference TRBV9 and TRBJ1-3, is DSGVTQTPKHLITATGQRVTLRCSPRSGDLSVYWYQQSLDQGLQFLIQYYNGEERAKGNILERFSAQQFPDLHSELNLSSLELGDSALYFCASSGGPSRVLYFGEGSWLTVV.

The gene calls are TRBV19 and TRBJ1-2; D is undetermined. The CDR3 is made up of 14 amino acids. Germline V gene sequence: CDR1 LNHDA, CDR2 SQIVND (reference sequence). V gave up 1 base and J gave up 7 bases, with 13 bases separating them. CDR3 protein: CASSIAAGRSGYTF. CDR3 in DNA: TGTGCCAGTAGTATAGCTGCGGGAAGGAGTGGCTACACCTTC.

The chain is built from TRBV11-3 and TRBJ2-1; TRBD2 matches 7 bases. With 0 bases clipped from V and 4 bases from J, the junction kept 9 bases outside the gene matches. Germline CDR1 SGHNT, CDR2 YENEEA. The CDR3 length is 17 residues. The CDR3 loop reads CASSLDRVSSGYNEQFF. As DNA, the CDR3 is TGTGCCAGCAGCTTAGATCGGGTTTCTAGCGGATACAATGAGCAGTTCTTC.

CDR3 in amino acids: CASSLADTGELFF. CDR3 coding DNA: TGTGCCAGCAGCTTAGCGGACACCGGGGAGCTGTTTTTT. V gene TRBV11-2 combines with J gene TRBJ2-2; D is unresolved. Germline V gene lookup returns CDR1 SGHAT and CDR2 FQNNGV. V was shortened by 1 base and J by 3 bases, with 3 bases between the two germline ends. CDR3 length: 13 amino acids. Variable domain in full (rest from reference TRBV11-2 and TRBJ2-2): EAGVAQSPRYKIIEKRQSVAFWCNPISGHATLYWYQQILGQGPKLLIQFQNNGVVDDSQLPKDRFSAERLKGVDSTLKIQPAKLEDSAVYLCASSLADTGELFFGEGSRLTVL.

The V and J genes are TRBV5-4 and TRBJ1-6; TRBD1 matches 8 bases. CDR1 is SGHNT, CDR2 YYREEE, per germline (reference sequence). The CDR3 runs to 16 residues. Trimming at V came to 0 bases and at J to 10 bases, leaving 9 bases not matched to a gene. The CDR3 nucleotides are TGTGCCAGCAGCTTGGGTGGACAGGGAGGATACTCACCCCTCCACTTT. Translated: CASSLGGQGGYSPLHF.

This chain connects TRBV5-6 to TRBJ1-4; no reliable D call. Germline lookup yields CDR1 SGHDT and CDR2 YYEEEE. The CDR3 has 14 residues. Trimming left V 4 bases short and J 5 bases short, with 12 bases between. CDR3 DNA: TGTGCCAGCAGCCCCCAGACAAGGAATGAAAAACTGTTTTTT. It is translated as CASSPQTRNEKLFF.